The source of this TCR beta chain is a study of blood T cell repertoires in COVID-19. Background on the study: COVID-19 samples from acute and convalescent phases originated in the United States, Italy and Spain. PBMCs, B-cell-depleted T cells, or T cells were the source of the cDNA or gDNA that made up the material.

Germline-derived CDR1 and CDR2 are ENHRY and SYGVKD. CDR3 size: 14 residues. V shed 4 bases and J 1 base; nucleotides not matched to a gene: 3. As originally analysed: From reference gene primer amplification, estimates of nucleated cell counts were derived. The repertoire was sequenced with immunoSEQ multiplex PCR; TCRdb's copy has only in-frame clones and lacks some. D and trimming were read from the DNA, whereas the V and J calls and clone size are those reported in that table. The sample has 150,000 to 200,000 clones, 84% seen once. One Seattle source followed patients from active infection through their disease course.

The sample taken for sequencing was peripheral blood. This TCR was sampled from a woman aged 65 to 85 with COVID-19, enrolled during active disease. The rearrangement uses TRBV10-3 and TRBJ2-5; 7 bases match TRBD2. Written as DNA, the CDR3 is TGTGCCATCAGTGGGGGGGGGATCCAAGAGACCCAGTACTTC. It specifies CAISGGGIQETQYF.